Listed here are 2 T cell receptor beta chains from one sample, sequenced in a study of cytomegalovirus exposure and HLA in healthy donors. With 60 Vbeta and 13 Jbeta primers, the PCR was carried out. Produced via immunoSEQ multiplex PCR; TCRdb's table is partial and in-frame only. The sample lists 150,000 to 200,000 clones; about 80% were seen once. Source material: PBMCs. The receptors derive from a woman between 40 and 55 years old in good health and CMV-seronegative.

The gene calls are TRBV7-8 and TRBJ2-7; 9 nucleotides agree with TRBD2. V lost 4 bases, J lost 7 bases, and 23 bases stayed unmatched. Germline V lookup: CDR1 SGHVS, CDR2 FQNEAQ. The CDR3 is made up of 19 amino acids. CDR3 sequence: CASSSTGPRVAGAPNEQYF. The CDR3 nucleotides are TGTGCCAGCAGCTCAACAGGGCCGAGGGTAGCGGGGGCCCCCAATGAGCAGTACTTC.

This chain connects TRBV29-1 to TRBJ2-2; 10 bases align to TRBD1. After removal of 6 bases from V and 7 bases from J, the junction contained 5 bases not matched to a gene. The CDR3 covers 13 residues. Germline CDR1 SQVTM, CDR2 ANQGSEA. CDR3: CSVRTGGDGELFF. The CDR3 bases are TGCAGCGTGAGGACAGGGGGTGACGGGGAGCTGTTTTTT.